This paragraph covers one TCR beta chain sequence. Its antigen is still unknown. Germline V gene lookup returns CDR1 SGHDT and CDR2 YYEEEE. V lost 0 bases to trimming and J lost 3 bases, with 3 bases between them. The CDR3 loop spans 13 amino acids. These data come from a study of shared clonotypes between healthy human individuals. General study findings and limits: The genetic and exposure-history diversity represented was limited by few donors.

Naive CD8 cells were CD45RO-negative, positively selected for CCR7, excluding terminally differentiated effector memory CD45RA+ cells. There were no recent acute infections or vaccinations among the donors, who were healthy HIV-negative adults. Generated by immunoSEQ multiplex PCR, the TCRdb table keeps only in-frame clones and is missing some. The sample carries roughly 590,000 clones, roughly 95% recorded once. The receptor comes from a woman aged 25 to 39 in good health. The sample was naive CD8+ T cells sorted from blood. The V call is TRBV5-6, the J call TRBJ2-2; no firm D call. CDR3 region: CASSLADTGELFF. In nucleotides, the CDR3 is TGTGCCAGCAGCTTGGCGGACACCGGGGAGCTGTTTTTT.